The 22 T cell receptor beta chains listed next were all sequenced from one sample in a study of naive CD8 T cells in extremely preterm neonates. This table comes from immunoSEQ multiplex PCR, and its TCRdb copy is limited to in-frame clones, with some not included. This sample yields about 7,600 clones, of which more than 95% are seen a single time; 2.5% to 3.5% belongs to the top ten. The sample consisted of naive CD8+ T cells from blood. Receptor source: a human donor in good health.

CDR3 protein: CASSIVGGNYNEQFF. The CDR3 DNA reads as TGTGCCAGTAGTATAGTAGGCGGAAACTACAATGAGCAGTTCTTC. This sequence joins TRBV19 and TRBJ2-1; unclear D gene. CDR1 is LNHDA, CDR2 SQIVND, per germline (reference sequence). The CDR3 extends over 15 amino acids. The germline V and J ends were trimmed by 1 base and 3 bases, with 10 bases remaining between them.

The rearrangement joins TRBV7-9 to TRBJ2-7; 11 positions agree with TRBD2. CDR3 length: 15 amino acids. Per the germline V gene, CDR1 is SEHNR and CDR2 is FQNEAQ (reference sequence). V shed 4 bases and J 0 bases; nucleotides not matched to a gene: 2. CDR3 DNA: TGTGCCAGCAGCTCTAGCGGGGGGAGCTCCTACGAGCAGTACTTC. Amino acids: CASSSSGGSSYEQYF.

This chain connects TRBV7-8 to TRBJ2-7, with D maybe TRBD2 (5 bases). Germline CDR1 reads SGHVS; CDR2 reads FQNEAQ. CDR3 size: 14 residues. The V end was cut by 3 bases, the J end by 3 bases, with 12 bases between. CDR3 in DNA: TGTGCCAGCAGCTTCGCCGGGGTTTTCTACGAGCAGTACGTC. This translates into CASSFAGVFYEQYV.

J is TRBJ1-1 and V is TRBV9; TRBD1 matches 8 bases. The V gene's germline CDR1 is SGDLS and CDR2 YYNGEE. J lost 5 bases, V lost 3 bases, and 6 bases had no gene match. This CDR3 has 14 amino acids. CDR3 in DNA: TGTGCCAGCAGCGCCGGACAGGGTGCGACTGAAGCTTTCTTT. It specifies CASSAGQGATEAFF.

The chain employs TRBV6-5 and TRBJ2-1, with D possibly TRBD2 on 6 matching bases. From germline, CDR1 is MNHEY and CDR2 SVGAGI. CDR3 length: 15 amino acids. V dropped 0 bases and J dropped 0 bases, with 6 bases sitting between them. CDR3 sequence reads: CASSYSLASYNEQFF. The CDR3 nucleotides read TGTGCCAGCAGTTACTCACTAGCCTCCTACAATGAGCAGTTCTTC.

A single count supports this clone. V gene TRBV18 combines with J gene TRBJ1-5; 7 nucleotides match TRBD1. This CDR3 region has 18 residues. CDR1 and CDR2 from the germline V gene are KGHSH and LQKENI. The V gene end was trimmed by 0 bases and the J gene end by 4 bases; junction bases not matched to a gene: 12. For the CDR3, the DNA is TGTGCCAGCTCACCACCCATAAAACCGGACAGGAAAAATCAGCCCCAGCATTTT. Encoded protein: CASSPPIKPDRKNQPQHF.

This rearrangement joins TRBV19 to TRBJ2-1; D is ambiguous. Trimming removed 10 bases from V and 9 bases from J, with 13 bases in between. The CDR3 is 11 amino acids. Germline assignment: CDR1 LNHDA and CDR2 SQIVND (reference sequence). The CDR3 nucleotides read TGTGCCACCCTAATGATCGGTGAGCAGTTCTTC. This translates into CATLMIGEQFF.

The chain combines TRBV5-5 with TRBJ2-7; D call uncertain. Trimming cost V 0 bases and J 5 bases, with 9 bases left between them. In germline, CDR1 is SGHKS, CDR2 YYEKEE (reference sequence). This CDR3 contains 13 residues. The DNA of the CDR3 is TGTGCCAGCAGCTTGGCCGGCGGTAACGAGCAGTACTTC. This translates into CASSLAGGNEQYF. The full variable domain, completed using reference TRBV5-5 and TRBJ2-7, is DAGVTQSPTHLIKTRGQQVTLRCSPISGHKSVSWYQQVLGQGPQFIFQYYEKEERGRGNFPDRFSARQFPNYSSELNVNALLLGDSALYLCASSLAGGNEQYFGPGTRLTVT.

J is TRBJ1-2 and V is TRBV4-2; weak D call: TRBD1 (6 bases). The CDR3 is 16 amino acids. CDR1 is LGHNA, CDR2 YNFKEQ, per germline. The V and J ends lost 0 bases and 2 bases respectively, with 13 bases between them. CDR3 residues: CASSQEGLQGNYGYTF. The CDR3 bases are TGTGCCAGCAGCCAAGAGGGGTTGCAGGGGAACTATGGCTACACCTTC.

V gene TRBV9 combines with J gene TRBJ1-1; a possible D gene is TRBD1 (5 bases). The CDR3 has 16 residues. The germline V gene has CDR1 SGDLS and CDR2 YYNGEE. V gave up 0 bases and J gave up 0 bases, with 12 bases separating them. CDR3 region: CASSVGTGGMNTEAFF. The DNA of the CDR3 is TGTGCCAGCAGCGTAGGCACAGGCGGAATGAACACTGAAGCTTTCTTT.

This CDR3 reads CASSTGTSGSETQYF. The CDR3 DNA reads as TGTGCCAGCAGCACCGGGACTAGCGGGAGTGAGACCCAGTACTTC. This chain uses TRBV2 with TRBJ2-5; 14 positions match TRBD2. V trimming: 6 bases; J trimming: 5 bases; junction bases outside the gene matches: 5. Germline assignment: CDR1 SNHLY and CDR2 FYNNEI. The CDR3 runs 15 residues.

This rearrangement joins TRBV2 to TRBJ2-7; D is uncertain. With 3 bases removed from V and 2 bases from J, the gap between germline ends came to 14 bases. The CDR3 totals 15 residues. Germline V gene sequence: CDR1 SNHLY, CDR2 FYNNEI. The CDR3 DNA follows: TGTGCCAGCAGTGAGTCCGAGATCCAAACCTACGAGCAGTACTTC. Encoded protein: CASSESEIQTYEQYF.

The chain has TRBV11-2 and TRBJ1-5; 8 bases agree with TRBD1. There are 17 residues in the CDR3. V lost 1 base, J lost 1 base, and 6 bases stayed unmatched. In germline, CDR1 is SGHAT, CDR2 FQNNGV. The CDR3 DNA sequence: TGTGCCAGCAGCTTAGGGACAGGGCTTCAAAGCAATCAGCCCCAGCATTTT. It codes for CASSLGTGLQSNQPQHF.

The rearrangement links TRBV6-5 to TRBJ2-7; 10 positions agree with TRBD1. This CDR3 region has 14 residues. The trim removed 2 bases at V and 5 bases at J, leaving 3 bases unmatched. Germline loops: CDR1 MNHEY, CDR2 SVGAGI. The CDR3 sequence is CASSYRDRGHEQYF. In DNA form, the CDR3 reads TGTGCCAGCAGTTACCGGGACAGGGGCCACGAGCAGTACTTC.

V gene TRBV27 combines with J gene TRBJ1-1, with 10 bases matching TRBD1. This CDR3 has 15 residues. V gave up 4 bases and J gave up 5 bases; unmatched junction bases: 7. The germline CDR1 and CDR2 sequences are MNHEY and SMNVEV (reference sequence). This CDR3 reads CASSSTGTGDTEAFF. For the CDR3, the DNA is TGTGCCAGCAGTTCAACCGGGACAGGGGATACTGAAGCTTTCTTT.

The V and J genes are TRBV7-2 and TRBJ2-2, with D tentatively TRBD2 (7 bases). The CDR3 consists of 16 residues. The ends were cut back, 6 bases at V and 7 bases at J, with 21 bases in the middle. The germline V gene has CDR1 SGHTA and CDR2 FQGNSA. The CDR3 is CASRFIPGGPNGELFF. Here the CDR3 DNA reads TGTGCCAGCAGGTTCATCCCGGGGGGCCCGAACGGGGAGCTGTTTTTT.

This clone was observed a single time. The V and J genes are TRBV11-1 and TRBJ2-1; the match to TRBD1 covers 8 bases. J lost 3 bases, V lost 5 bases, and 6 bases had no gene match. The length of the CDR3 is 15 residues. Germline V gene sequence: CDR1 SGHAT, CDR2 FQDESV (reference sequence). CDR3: CASSVTGDYYNEQFF. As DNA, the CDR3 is TGTGCCAGCAGCGTGACAGGGGATTACTACAATGAGCAGTTCTTC.

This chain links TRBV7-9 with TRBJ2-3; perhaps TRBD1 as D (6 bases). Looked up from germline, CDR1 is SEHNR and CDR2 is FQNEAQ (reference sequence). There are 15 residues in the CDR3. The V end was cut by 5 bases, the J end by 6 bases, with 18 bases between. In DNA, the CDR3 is TGTGCCAGCAGCCCCGTTGGGGGCAGCAGCGATACGCAGTATTTT. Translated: CASSPVGGSSDTQYF.

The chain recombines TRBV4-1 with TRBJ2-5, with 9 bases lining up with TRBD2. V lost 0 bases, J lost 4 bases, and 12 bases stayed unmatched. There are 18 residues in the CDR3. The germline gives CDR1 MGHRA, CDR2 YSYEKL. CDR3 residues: CASSQDGGGGAEGETQYF. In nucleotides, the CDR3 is TGCGCCAGCAGCCAAGATGGGGGCGGGGGGGCTGAGGGAGAGACCCAGTACTTC.

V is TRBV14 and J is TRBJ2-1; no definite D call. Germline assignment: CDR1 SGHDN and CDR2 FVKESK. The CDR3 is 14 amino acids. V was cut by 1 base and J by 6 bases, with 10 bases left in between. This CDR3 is CASSQAGSGNEQFF. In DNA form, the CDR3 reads TGTGCCAGCAGCCAAGCTGGGTCGGGCAATGAGCAGTTCTTC.

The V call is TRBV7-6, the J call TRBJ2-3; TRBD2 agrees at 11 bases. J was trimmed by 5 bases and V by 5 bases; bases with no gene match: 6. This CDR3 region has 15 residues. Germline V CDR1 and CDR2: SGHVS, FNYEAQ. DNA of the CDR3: TGTGCCAGCAGCCATAGCGGGGGGGCTATAGATACGCAGTATTTT. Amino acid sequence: CASSHSGGAIDTQYF.

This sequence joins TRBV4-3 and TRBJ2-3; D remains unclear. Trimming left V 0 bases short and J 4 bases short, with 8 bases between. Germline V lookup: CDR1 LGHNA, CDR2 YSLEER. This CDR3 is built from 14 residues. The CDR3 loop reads CASSQDFTPDTQYF. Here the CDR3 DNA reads TGCGCCAGCAGCCAAGATTTTACTCCAGATACGCAGTATTTT.